This entry is about one T cell receptor beta chain. The count of this clone is one. Its cognate antigen has yet to be identified. Within one base of it there is no much larger clone, and no base qualities were kept. V loses 4 bases, J loses 5 bases, and the germline ends lie 9 bases apart. The CDR3 starts with the cysteine, ends with the phenylalanine, and has 13 residues. Just the 39-base CDR3 DNA is kept, in frame starting at base 1. These data are taken from a study of blood T cell repertoires in COVID-19 (dated by TCRdb to 2019 to 2021). With respect to the entire study: Samples covering the acute and convalescent phases of COVID-19 were provided by collaborators in the United States, Italy and Spain. A de-identified subject ID, COVID-19 status, age in years and sex were almost always included in the sample metadata. The samples were drawn from the first 160 participants of the ongoing ImmuneRACE study and from more than 1,000 subjects provided by 6 global collaborators. Subjects who had been exposed to COVID-19, were actively infected with it, or had recovered from it provided the deeply sampled blood TCRbeta repertoires that made up the dataset. The repertoires were released in a freely available public database intended as a resource for research on the immune response to SARS-CoV-2. The prospective study material was composed of cDNA or gDNA derived from T cells, B-cell-depleted T cells, or PBMCs. Where available, HLA class I and class II types were taken from metadata supplied by the sample provider and were not determined by assay-based typing. Results the study describes overall, beyond this receptor: How much clinical and demographic metadata was included differed by source and by participant, and the metadata was provided uncurated.

TCRbeta CDR3 regions were amplified from genomic DNA by means of the immunoSEQ Assay, a bias-controlled multiplex PCR. In the original analysis: The number of nucleated cells in each sample was estimated from the amplification of reference gene primers within the assay. Sequence reads were collapsed and filtered to measure the absolute abundance of every unique TCRbeta CDR3 rearrangement. For each sample, productive Simpson clonality was calculated by taking the square root of Simpson's diversity index across productive rearrangements. The table was pulled from immuneACCESS by TCRdb, which kept in-frame rearrangements only. Such tables lose some clones; where checked, under half of the loss comes from unresolved V genes, and the rest has no known cause. The V and J calls and clone size were taken over from that table, and D and trimming were inferred from the DNA. The sample table records 210,000 or so clones; 90% of these occur just once. Together, the top ten hold roughly 3% of the sample.

One collaborating source in Seattle enrolled patients during active infection and followed them longitudinally through the course of disease. The collaborating institutions used their own protocols to collect whole blood in K2EDTA tubes. For TCRbeta analysis, collaborators shipped samples in one of three forms: frozen whole blood, isolated PBMCs, or DNA extracted from either of those sample types. Sequencing was carried out using peripheral blood. This sequence was found in a man aged 30 to 39 with COVID-19, enrolled during active disease. The chain is encoded by TRBV12-3 or TRBV12-4 joined to TRBJ1-5; no confident D gene assignment can be made. The CDR3 here reads CASSSRRDQPQHF. The DNA reads as follows: TGTGCCAGCAGTTCTAGGCGGGATCAGCCCCAGCATTTT.